The 17 T cell receptor beta chains below come from one sample, sequenced in a study of cytomegalovirus exposure and HLA in healthy donors. Primers for the PCR totalled 60 Vbeta and 13 Jbeta. Sequencing was performed with immunoSEQ multiplex PCR; in TCRdb, only in-frame clones are kept and a portion is missing. The data contain roughly 77,000 clones, under 80% of them singletons. What was sequenced was PBMCs. These receptors came from a woman in her forties or fifties in good health and CMV-seropositive.

This sequence joins TRBV2 and TRBJ2-3; perhaps TRBD2 as D (6 bases). Germline loops: CDR1 SNHLY, CDR2 FYNNEI. This CDR3 comprises 14 residues. V dropped 4 bases and J dropped 3 bases, with 11 bases sitting between them. The CDR3 bases are TGTGCCAGCAGTGGGCTAGCGAGGACAGATACGCAGTATTTT. This gives the protein CASSGLARTDTQYF.

The chain employs TRBV19 and TRBJ1-2; TRBD1 matches 8 bases. CDR1 is LNHDA, CDR2 SQIVND, per germline (reference sequence). V gave up 5 bases and J gave up 1 base; unmatched junction bases: 3. This CDR3 contains 14 residues. CDR3 bases: TGTGCCAGTAGTGTACAGGGGGGTAACTATGGCTACACCTTC. Its protein product is CASSVQGGNYGYTF.

The chain couples TRBV19 to TRBJ2-7; 8 positions agree with TRBD1. Trimming took 1 base from V and 9 from J; bases not matched to a gene: 8. The CDR3 contains 14 residues. Germline assignment: CDR1 LNHDA and CDR2 SQIVND (reference sequence). In DNA form, the CDR3 reads TGTGCCAGTAGTATAGTAGCAGGGGGCAGATGGCAGTACGTC. This encodes CASSIVAGGRWQYV.

V and J are TRBV9 and TRBJ2-1, with 10 bases lining up with TRBD2. The CDR3 runs to 15 residues. Germline V gives CDR1 SGDLS, CDR2 YYNGEE. V shed 1 base, J shed 9 bases, and the junction held 7 bases outside the gene matches. CDR3 coding DNA: TGTGCCAGCAGCGTAAACAGCGGGGGGGCCGGTGAGCAGTTCTTC. Protein product: CASSVNSGGAGEQFF. Complete variable domain (other parts from reference TRBV9 and TRBJ2-1): DSGVTQTPKHLITATGQRVTLRCSPRSGDLSVYWYQQSLDQGLQFLIQYYNGEERAKGNILERFSAQQFPDLHSELNLSSLELGDSALYFCASSVNSGGAGEQFFGPGTRLTVL.

The V and J genes are TRBV10-3 and TRBJ2-3, with 11 bases that match TRBD1. Germline V lookup: CDR1 ENHRY, CDR2 SYGVKD. This CDR3 has 16 residues. The V segment lost 5 bases and the J segment 5 bases; nucleotides outside the gene matches: 9. The CDR3 here is CAISPRDRGSEDTQYF. In DNA, the CDR3 is TGTGCCATCAGTCCCCGGGACAGGGGGTCAGAAGATACGCAGTATTTT.

V is TRBV7-9 and J is TRBJ1-1, with 8 positions matching TRBD1. This CDR3 spans 15 amino acids. The V gene end was trimmed by 2 bases and the J gene end by 4 bases; junction bases not matched to a gene: 6. Germline CDR1 SEHNR, CDR2 FQNEAQ (reference sequence). CDR3 loop: CASSLQSGGVTEAFF. In nucleotides, the CDR3 is TGTGCCAGCAGCTTACAGTCAGGGGGCGTCACTGAAGCTTTCTTT.

The chain recombines TRBV19 with TRBJ1-2, with 7 positions matching TRBD1. CDR1 is LNHDA, CDR2 SQIVND, per germline (reference sequence). Trimming removed 5 bases from V and 1 base from J; junction bases left unmatched: 10. There are 16 residues in the CDR3. CDR3 DNA: TGTGCCAGTAGTGACGGGACAGCTTCTGTTAACTATGGCTACACCTTC. Its protein product is CASSDGTASVNYGYTF.

The genes are TRBV5-1 and TRBJ2-2; 7 bases align to TRBD1. The V gene's germline CDR1 is SGHRS and CDR2 YFSETQ. The CDR3 extends over 18 amino acids. The V and J ends lost 4 bases and 7 bases, in that order; junction bases with no gene match: 19. This CDR3 reads CASSIITSTGLSDGELFF. In DNA form, the CDR3 reads TGCGCCAGCAGCATAATCACCTCGACAGGGCTTTCCGACGGGGAGCTGTTTTTT.

This clone was recorded a few times. The chain couples TRBV5-4 to TRBJ2-1; the D gene is possibly TRBD1 (6 bases). The CDR3 contains 16 residues. Trimming shortened V by 4 bases and J by 2 bases, and 16 bases separated the two germline ends. Looked up from germline, CDR1 is SGHNT and CDR2 is YYREEE (reference sequence). The CDR3 bases are TGTGCCAGCAGCGTAGGAACAGGGCGGCCCTACAATGAGCAGTTCTTC. Amino acids: CASSVGTGRPYNEQFF.

The chain combines TRBV6-5 with TRBJ1-1, with a possible D match to TRBD1 (5 bases). Germline assignment: CDR1 MNHEY and CDR2 SVGAGI. Trimming pared 6 bases from V and 3 bases from J, leaving 14 bases between. The CDR3 has 14 amino acids. Here the CDR3 reads CASRQIDRYTEAFF. The CDR3 nucleotides read TGTGCCAGCAGACAGATAGACAGATACACTGAAGCTTTCTTT.

This clone was counted once. The V gene is TRBV7-3, the J gene TRBJ2-3; unclear D gene. Germline V CDR1 and CDR2: SGHTA, FQGTGA. Trimming removed 2 bases from V and 3 bases from J, with 15 bases in between. The CDR3 length is 16 residues. The DNA of the CDR3 is TGTGCCAGCAGCTTATCCCCCATCAGAAATACAGATACGCAGTATTTT. This sequence encodes CASSLSPIRNTDTQYF.

The rearrangement joins TRBV28 to TRBJ1-1; D ambiguous. The CDR3 contains 13 residues. Deletions cut 8 bases from V and 3 bases from J, with 13 bases between. CDR1 MDHEN and CDR2 SYDVKM come from the germline V gene. The DNA for the CDR3 is TGTGCCAGCGCCCCACTATTGGACACTGAAGCTTTCTTT. It encodes CASAPLLDTEAFF.

This clone was detected only a few times. This chain connects TRBV5-1 to TRBJ1-2; D is unresolved. The CDR3 is made up of 15 amino acids. Between the trimmed V and J ends, which lost 0 bases and 4 bases, there was a span of 13 bases. Germline CDR1 SGHRS, CDR2 YFSETQ. The CDR3 sequence: CASSLDSNAAYGYTF. The DNA for the CDR3 is TGCGCCAGCAGCTTGGATTCTAATGCGGCCTATGGCTACACCTTC.

The rearrangement links TRBV11-2 to TRBJ2-7; 8 nucleotides line up with TRBD2. J lost 3 bases, V lost 0 bases, and 10 bases had no gene match. The germline V gene encodes CDR1 SGHAT and CDR2 FQNNGV. The CDR3 is made up of 17 amino acids. The DNA for the CDR3 is TGTGCCAGCAGCTTAGAATCTCGGCGGGGGGTTCTCTACGAGCAGTACGTC. Its translation is CASSLESRRGVLYEQYV.

This clone came up a few times. This chain links TRBV19 with TRBJ2-3, with TRBD1 matching 9 bases. Germline V gene data show CDR1 as LNHDA and CDR2 as SQIVND (reference sequence). After removal of 6 bases from V and 0 bases from J, the junction contained 4 bases not matched to a gene. This CDR3 comprises 15 residues. CDR3 protein: CASSLQGASTDTQYF. For the CDR3, the DNA is TGTGCCAGTAGCCTACAGGGGGCAAGCACAGATACGCAGTATTTT.

This clone was counted a single time. J is TRBJ2-1 and V is TRBV5-4, with a possible D match to TRBD1 (5 bases). The V and J ends lost 4 bases and 5 bases respectively, with 10 bases between them. The CDR3 covers 13 residues. Germline CDR1 and CDR2: SGHNT and YYREEE (reference sequence). The chain's CDR3 is CASSLDTNNEQFF. The CDR3, as DNA: TGTGCCAGCAGCCTGGACACCAACAATGAGCAGTTCTTC.

The rearrangement links TRBV18 to TRBJ2-7; possible D gene TRBD1, 5 bases. Trimming stripped 6 bases from V and 2 bases from J, with 17 bases between. The CDR3 is made up of 15 amino acids. Germline V lookup: CDR1 KGHSH, CDR2 LQKENI. CDR3 DNA sequence: TGTGCCAGCTCGCCTGAGGACATTGGGGCCTACGAGCAGTACGTC. It is translated as CASSPEDIGAYEQYV.